The T cell receptor (beta chain) described here comes from a study of blood T cell repertoires in COVID-19. On the study more broadly: Samples of COVID-19 (acute and convalescent) were obtained from the United States, Italy and Spain. PBMCs, B-cell-depleted T cells, or T cells provided the cDNA or gDNA that made up the material.

Enrolled during active infection, Seattle patients were then followed longitudinally. Some clones are missing from TCRdb's copy, which holds only in-frame ones; the method was immunoSEQ multiplex PCR. Altogether 220,000 or so clones are present, roughly nine tenths being singletons, with the ten largest covering about 9.4%. Germline CDR1 MDHEN, CDR2 SYDVKM. This CDR3 comprises 16 residues. V lost 5 bases, J lost 2 bases, and 15 bases lay in between. The sequence came from a woman aged 50 to 65 with COVID-19, enrolled during active disease. Sequenced input: peripheral blood. The rearrangement uses TRBV28 and TRBJ1-4, with D perhaps matching TRBD1 (5 bases). The CDR3, as DNA: TGTGCCAGCAGTCTCCGCCCAGGGTTGACTAATGAAAAACTGTTTTTT. Translation gives CASSLRPGLTNEKLFF.